A selection of T cell receptor beta chains follows, all from one sample in a study of blood T cell repertoires in COVID-19. The repertoire was sequenced with immunoSEQ multiplex PCR; TCRdb's copy has only in-frame clones and lacks some. This sample carries 100,000 to 150,000 clones, about four fifths of them seen once, and the ten largest clones take around a tenth. Sequences were obtained from peripheral blood. All receptors come from a man aged 40-50 years with active or convalescent COVID-19. The CDR3 runs from the conserved cysteine through the conserved F or W. The D gene is left open where the match is weak. Clone size is shown for a subset of rows, as once, few, many or a class of expanded clone.

v_call: TRBV9
cdr3_length: 15
clone_size: NA
j_call: TRBJ1-4
d_call: NA
cdr3_aa: CASSFREGTNEKLFF
cdr3_nt: TGTGCCAGCAGCTTCAGGGAGGGAACTAATGAAAAACTGTTTTTT

v_call: TRBV30
cdr3_length: 16
clone_size: NA
j_call: TRBJ1-2
d_call: TRBD1
cdr3_aa: CAWSGTGRGPSSGYTF
cdr3_nt: TGTGCCTGGAGCGGGACAGGCCGGGGACCCTCTAGTGGCTACACCTTC

v_call: TRBV2
cdr3_length: 11
clone_size: NA
j_call: TRBJ1-6
d_call: NA
cdr3_aa: CASSVSSPLHF
cdr3_nt: TGTGCCAGCAGTGTCTCGTCACCCCTCCACTTT

v_call: TRBV7-9
cdr3_length: 15
clone_size: once
j_call: TRBJ2-5
d_call: NA
cdr3_aa: CASSFDGHGRETQYF
cdr3_nt: TGTGCCAGCAGCTTCGACGGCCATGGGAGGGAGACCCAGTACTTC

v_call: TRBV12-5
cdr3_length: 16
clone_size: NA
j_call: TRBJ2-2
d_call: TRBD2
cdr3_aa: CASGLVIGGETGELFF
cdr3_nt: TGTGCTAGTGGTTTGGTAATCGGGGGGGAGACCGGGGAGCTGTTTTTT

v_call: TRBV6-1
cdr3_length: 13
clone_size: NA
j_call: TRBJ2-7
d_call: NA
cdr3_aa: CASSEVFQYEQYF
cdr3_nt: TGTGCCAGCAGTGAAGTTTTCCAATACGAGCAGTACTTC

v_call: TRBV6-5
cdr3_length: 15
clone_size: NA
j_call: TRBJ2-7
d_call: TRBD1
cdr3_aa: CASSLTGGSSYEQYF
cdr3_nt: TGTGCCAGCAGTCTGACAGGGGGAAGCTCCTACGAGCAGTACTTC

v_call: TRBV5-4
cdr3_length: 16
clone_size: NA
j_call: TRBJ2-5
d_call: TRBD1
cdr3_aa: CASTSQSGQAQETQYF
cdr3_nt: TGTGCCAGCACCTCCCAATCGGGACAGGCCCAAGAGACCCAGTACTTC

v_call: TRBV5-4
cdr3_length: 15
clone_size: NA
j_call: TRBJ2-7
d_call: NA
cdr3_aa: CASSSGTLRPYEQYF
cdr3_nt: TGTGCCAGCAGCTCAGGGACTTTGAGGCCCTACGAGCAGTACTTC

v_call: TRBV10-3
cdr3_length: 14
clone_size: NA
j_call: TRBJ1-1
d_call: NA
cdr3_aa: CAISEPPPGTEAFF
cdr3_nt: TGTGCCATCAGTGAGCCTCCCCCGGGCACTGAAGCTTTCTTT

v_call: TRBV7-8
cdr3_length: 16
clone_size: NA
j_call: TRBJ1-4
d_call: NA
cdr3_aa: CASSSFRVSRYEKLFF
cdr3_nt: TGTGCCAGCAGCTCGTTCAGGGTATCCCGCTATGAAAAACTGTTTTTT

v_call: TRBV6-5
cdr3_length: 15
clone_size: NA
j_call: TRBJ2-4
d_call: TRBD2
cdr3_aa: CASRSGGIAKNIQYF
cdr3_nt: TGTGCCAGCAGAAGCGGGGGTATAGCCAAAAACATTCAGTACTTC

v_call: TRBV5-5
cdr3_length: 15
clone_size: NA
j_call: TRBJ2-7
d_call: TRBD1
cdr3_aa: CASSLGQGLTYEQYF
cdr3_nt: TGTGCCAGCAGCTTGGGACAGGGGTTAACCTACGAGCAGTACTTC

v_call: TRBV7-3
cdr3_length: 16
clone_size: NA
j_call: TRBJ2-1
d_call: TRBD2
cdr3_aa: CASSSAGLAPLNEQFF
cdr3_nt: TGTGCCAGCAGCTCCGCGGGACTAGCGCCGCTGAATGAGCAGTTCTTC

v_call: TRBV30
cdr3_length: 14
clone_size: NA
j_call: TRBJ2-5
d_call: NA
cdr3_aa: CAWKRRGGQETQYF
cdr3_nt: TGTGCCTGGAAGAGACGAGGGGGCCAAGAGACCCAGTACTTC

v_call: TRBV6-2/TRBV6-3
cdr3_length: 16
clone_size: NA
j_call: TRBJ2-1
d_call: TRBD2
cdr3_aa: CASSTRRAGGRNEQFF
cdr3_nt: TGTGCCAGCAGCACCCGGAGAGCGGGGGGTAGGAATGAGCAGTTCTTC

v_call: TRBV7-3
cdr3_length: 14
clone_size: NA
j_call: TRBJ1-1
d_call: TRBD1
cdr3_aa: CASSSGTGGSEAFF
cdr3_nt: TGTGCCAGCAGCTCCGGGACAGGGGGCTCTGAAGCTTTCTTT

v_call: TRBV5-4
cdr3_length: 13
clone_size: NA
j_call: TRBJ2-7
d_call: NA
cdr3_aa: CASSLGTNYEQYF
cdr3_nt: TGTGCCAGCAGCTTAGGGACAAACTACGAGCAGTACTTC

v_call: TRBV4-2
cdr3_length: 15
clone_size: NA
j_call: TRBJ1-2
d_call: NA
cdr3_aa: CASSPGSYEVYRYTF
cdr3_nt: TGTGCCAGCAGCCCCGGGAGTTACGAGGTGTATCGCTACACCTTC

v_call: TRBV6-6
cdr3_length: 12
clone_size: few
j_call: TRBJ1-1
d_call: NA
cdr3_aa: CASRQPNTEAFF
cdr3_nt: TGTGCCAGCAGACAACCCAACACTGAAGCTTTCTTT

v_call: TRBV6-5
cdr3_length: 14
clone_size: few
j_call: TRBJ2-2
d_call: TRBD2
cdr3_aa: CASRLAGGTGELFF
cdr3_nt: TGTGCCAGCAGACTAGCGGGGGGTACCGGGGAGCTGTTTTTT

v_call: TRBV4-1
cdr3_length: 15
clone_size: NA
j_call: TRBJ2-3
d_call: NA
cdr3_aa: CASSQDSLSTDTQYF
cdr3_nt: TGCGCCAGCAGCCAAGACTCACTAAGCACAGATACGCAGTATTTT

v_call: TRBV7-9
cdr3_length: 14
clone_size: few
j_call: TRBJ1-2
d_call: NA
cdr3_aa: CASSLGDNNYGYTF
cdr3_nt: TGTGCCAGCAGCTTGGGGGACAACAACTATGGCTACACCTTC

v_call: TRBV10-3
cdr3_length: 14
clone_size: NA
j_call: TRBJ2-7
d_call: TRBD1
cdr3_aa: CAISLGTGVYEQYF
cdr3_nt: TGTGCCATTAGCCTTGGGACAGGGGTTTACGAGCAGTACTTC

v_call: TRBV3-1/TRBV3-2
cdr3_length: 15
clone_size: NA
j_call: TRBJ2-1
d_call: TRBD1
cdr3_aa: CASSHDRGGYNEQFF
cdr3_nt: TGTGCCAGCAGCCATGACAGGGGTGGCTACAATGAGCAGTTCTTC

v_call: TRBV10-3
cdr3_length: 17
clone_size: NA
j_call: TRBJ2-2
d_call: TRBD2
cdr3_aa: CAISDPGTSVGGGELFF
cdr3_nt: TGTGCCATCAGTGATCCCGGGACTAGCGTCGGGGGCGGGGAGCTGTTTTTT